The entry below describes one T cell receptor (beta chain). The source of the sample is a study of blood T cell repertoires in COVID-19. Overall study context: Collection of acute and convalescent COVID-19 samples took place in the United States, Italy and Spain. PBMCs, B-cell-depleted T cells, or T cells provided the cDNA or gDNA that made up the material.

The CDR3 is 14 residues long. Germline-derived CDR1 and CDR2 are SGHNT and YYREEE (reference sequence). Trimming at V came to 0 bases and at J to 4 bases, leaving 1 base not matched to a gene. In the authors' workflow: Reference gene primer amplification in the assay estimated nucleated cell counts. This table comes from immunoSEQ multiplex PCR, and its TCRdb copy is limited to in-frame clones, with some not included. D and trimming were read from the DNA, whereas the V and J calls and clone size are those reported in that table. The data contain approximately 500,000 clones, 70% to 90% of them singletons.

This receptor was obtained from a human donor in a cohort sampled during active COVID-19. Source material: peripheral blood. V usage is TRBV5-4 and J usage is TRBJ2-4; 7 bases map to TRBD1. For the CDR3, the DNA is TGTGCCAGCAGCTTGGGGGGACAGAAAAACATTCAGTACTTC. This encodes CASSLGGQKNIQYF. The variable domain in full, with the rest retrieved from reference TRBV5-4 and TRBJ2-4, is ETGVTQSPTHLIKTRGQQVTLRCSSQSGHNTVSWYQQALGQGPQFIFQYYREEENGRGNFPPRFSGLQFPNYSSELNVNALELDDSALYLCASSLGGQKNIQYFGAGTRLSVL.